The 24 T cell receptor beta chains below were found in one sample sequenced in a study of T cell responses to AZD1222 COVID-19 vaccine. The assay was immunoSEQ multiplex PCR, and TCRdb's table has in-frame clones only and misses some. Of 95,000 or so clones in the sample, 85% to 90% were seen once. The specimen comprised peripheral blood, sampled on day 0 of AZD1222 vaccination. Receptors originate from an adult in good health.

V is TRBV29-1 and J is TRBJ2-6; D possibly corresponds to TRBD1 (5 bases). Germline V gives CDR1 SQVTM, CDR2 ANQGSEA. The CDR3 sequence is 15 residues long. Trimming cost V 6 bases and J 0 bases, with 12 bases left between them. Here the CDR3 reads CSVTDISSGANVLTF. The CDR3 DNA sequence: TGCAGCGTCACGGACATTTCCTCTGGGGCCAACGTCCTGACTTTC.

The chain combines TRBV14 with TRBJ2-7; D not certain. Germline V gene data show CDR1 as SGHDN and CDR2 as FVKESK. V shed 2 bases and J shed 5 bases, with 10 bases lying between them. The CDR3 runs to 13 residues. The CDR3 protein is CASSQLQSDEQYF. The CDR3 nucleotides read TGTGCCAGCAGCCAACTACAGTCGGACGAGCAGTACTTC.

The V call is TRBV6-4, the J call TRBJ2-3; 7 positions agree with TRBD2. The V segment lost 3 bases and the J segment 0 bases; nucleotides outside the gene matches: 9. The CDR3 has 17 amino acids. Germline V gene data show CDR1 as MRHNA and CDR2 as SNTAGT. The CDR3 DNA reads as TGTGCCAGCAGTGAAGCCCCGTCCGGGGGGAGCACAGATACGCAGTATTTT. Translation gives CASSEAPSGGSTDTQYF.

J is TRBJ2-5 and V is TRBV20-1, with 7 bases aligning to TRBD2. Germline V gives CDR1 DFQATT, CDR2 SNEGSKA (reference sequence). This CDR3 has 14 amino acids. After removal of 3 bases from V and 4 bases from J, the junction contained 8 bases not matched to a gene. CDR3 DNA: TGCAGTGCTAGTTGGGCGGGACTACTAGAGACCCAGTACTTC. The encoded protein is CSASWAGLLETQYF.

This chain joins TRBV13 and TRBJ2-5; 11 nucleotides agree with TRBD2. The trim removed 4 bases at V and 1 base at J, leaving 5 bases unmatched. This CDR3 has 16 residues. Germline V gives CDR1 PRHDT, CDR2 FYEKMQ (reference sequence). In nucleotides, the CDR3 is TGTGCCAGCAGCTCGCGACTAGCGGGGTTCCAAGAGACCCAGTACTTC. Encoded protein: CASSSRLAGFQETQYF.

The V gene is TRBV28, the J gene TRBJ2-7, with D possibly matching TRBD2 (6 bases). V shed 6 bases and J shed 2 bases, with 26 bases lying between them. Germline V gene lookup returns CDR1 MDHEN and CDR2 SYDVKM. This CDR3 contains 18 residues. CDR3 loop: CASRTELADPNRPYEQYF. CDR3 nucleotides: TGTGCCAGCAGAACTGAATTAGCGGACCCTAACCGACCCTACGAGCAGTACTTC.

The V and J genes are TRBV5-1 and TRBJ1-1; D unresolved. The length of the CDR3 is 14 residues. Per the germline V gene, CDR1 is SGHRS and CDR2 is YFSETQ. Trimming took 0 bases from V and 4 from J, leaving 10 bases between them. The CDR3 sequence: CASSLARKGTEAFF. DNA for the CDR3: TGCGCCAGCAGCTTGGCGAGGAAGGGCACTGAAGCTTTCTTT.

This chain connects TRBV27 to TRBJ1-6, with D unresolved. The germline gives CDR1 MNHEY, CDR2 SMNVEV (reference sequence). V lost 3 bases and J lost 7, with 7 bases in between. The CDR3 extends over 13 amino acids. CDR3: CASSFFGNSPLHF. CDR3 nucleotide sequence: TGTGCCAGCAGTTTTTTCGGGAATTCACCCCTCCACTTT.

The chain is built from TRBV3-1 (or the pseudogene TRBV3-2) and TRBJ2-7; no clear D. V was clipped by 1 base and J by 3 bases, with 13 bases between them. This CDR3 is 15 amino acids long. CDR1 and CDR2 from the germline V gene are LGHDT and YNNKEL (reference sequence). The chain's CDR3 is CASSQGFPQDYEQYF. The CDR3 coding sequence is TGTGCCAGCAGCCAAGGGTTCCCTCAGGACTACGAGCAGTACTTC.

Relative to its sample, this clone is medium-sized. This chain links TRBV19 with TRBJ1-3; no clear D gene. Germline assignment: CDR1 LNHDA and CDR2 SQIVND (reference sequence). The CDR3 is 14 amino acids. Trimming stripped 0 bases from V and 7 bases from J, with 10 bases between. The CDR3, as DNA: TGTGCCAGTAGTATAGATCTGCAGAGCAACACCATATATTTT. Translated, it gives CASSIDLQSNTIYF.

This clone is a singleton in its sample. V usage is TRBV5-6 and J usage is TRBJ1-2; D may be TRBD1 (6 bases). Germline assignment: CDR1 SGHDT and CDR2 YYEEEE. V gave up 0 bases and J gave up 4 bases, with 10 bases separating them. The CDR3 spans 14 residues. The CDR3 bases are TGTGCCAGCAGCTTGGACAGGGACTTCTATGGCTACACCTTC. This translates into CASSLDRDFYGYTF.

This sequence joins TRBV2 and TRBJ1-2; D is unresolved. The V gene lost 6 bases and the J gene lost 3 bases, with 5 bases spanning the gap. This CDR3 has 11 amino acids. The V gene's germline CDR1 is SNHLY and CDR2 FYNNEI. As DNA, the CDR3 is TGTGCCAGCAGAATCGACTATGGCTACACCTTC. Encoded protein: CASRIDYGYTF.

V usage is TRBV5-1 and J usage is TRBJ2-7; TRBD1 matches at 12 bases. The CDR3 is 14 residues long. Per the germline V gene, CDR1 is SGHRS and CDR2 is YFSETQ. The ends lost 2 bases at V and 6 bases at J; junction bases unmatched: 3. CDR3 region: CASSLGDRGPEQYF. CDR3 DNA: TGCGCCAGCAGCTTAGGGGACAGGGGGCCCGAGCAGTACTTC. The full variable domain, in which reference TRBV5-1 and TRBJ2-7 provide the parts outside the CDR3, is KAGVTQTPRYLIKTRGQQVTLSCSPISGHRSVSWYQQTPGQGLQFLFEYFSETQRNKGNFPGRFSGRQFSNSRSEMNVSTLELGDSALYLCASSLGDRGPEQYFGPGTRLTVT.

This clone was seen once. The V and J genes are TRBV6-5 and TRBJ1-5; 7 nucleotides align to TRBD1. Germline-derived CDR1 and CDR2 are MNHEY and SVGAGI. CDR3 length: 15 amino acids. J was trimmed by 0 bases and V by 6 bases; bases with no gene match: 5. The CDR3 nucleotides read TGTGCCAGCAGACGGGACAGTGATAGCAATCAGCCCCAGCATTTT. This sequence encodes CASRRDSDSNQPQHF.

The genes are TRBV5-8 and TRBJ1-4; D unresolved. CDR3 length equals 18 residues. In germline, CDR1 is SGHTS, CDR2 YDEGEE. Trimming removed 0 bases at V and 0 bases at J, with 15 bases between. The CDR3 DNA reads as TGTGCCAGCAGCTTGGGGACGGGCGCGATAACAACTAATGAAAAACTGTTTTTT. It codes for CASSLGTGAITTNEKLFF.

This clone was seen a few times. The identical CDR3 is also encoded by other nucleotide sequences in the sample. The V gene is TRBV19, the J gene TRBJ2-1; D is unclear. The CDR3 extends over 12 amino acids. The germline V gene encodes CDR1 LNHDA and CDR2 SQIVND (reference sequence). V was trimmed by 0 bases and J by 8 bases, leaving 5 bases between them. The CDR3 sequence is CASSIDRDEQFF. CDR3 DNA: TGTGCCAGTAGTATAGATCGGGATGAGCAGTTCTTC.

The chain has TRBV30 and TRBJ1-2; the match to TRBD1 covers 10 bases. Germline trimming cut 8 bases from V and 2 bases from J; bases unmatched to any gene: 5. The germline V gene encodes CDR1 GTSNPN and CDR2 SVGIG (reference sequence). The CDR3 loop spans 13 amino acids. The CDR3 nucleotides read TGTGCCAGGGGGACAGGGGCCAACTATGGCTACACCTTC. This sequence encodes CARGTGANYGYTF.

The genes are TRBV27 and TRBJ1-3, with TRBD1 as a possible D gene (6 bases). V lost 4 bases, J lost 3 bases, and 16 bases lay in between. The germline V gene encodes CDR1 MNHEY and CDR2 SMNVEV (reference sequence). This CDR3 has 16 residues. The CDR3 DNA follows: TGTGCCAGCAGTTCCCTACAGGGAGGTGGTGGAAACACCATATATTTT. Translating gives CASSSLQGGGGNTIYF.

This chain joins TRBV5-5 and TRBJ1-6, with D unresolved. Per the germline V gene, CDR1 is SGHKS and CDR2 is YYEKEE (reference sequence). The V end lost 0 bases, the J end lost 2 bases, and 9 bases lay between the germline ends. The CDR3 spans 16 residues. The CDR3 sequence is CASSLASPTYNSPLHF. CDR3 coding DNA: TGTGCCAGCAGCTTGGCGTCCCCAACCTATAATTCACCCCTCCACTTT. The variable domain in full, completed from reference TRBV5-5 and TRBJ1-6, reads DAGVTQSPTHLIKTRGQQVTLRCSPISGHKSVSWYQQVLGQGPQFIFQYYEKEERGRGNFPDRFSARQFPNYSSELNVNALLLGDSALYLCASSLASPTYNSPLHFGNGTRLTVT.

The CDR3 here is CATRGVYEQYF. The CDR3 DNA reads as TGTGCCACCAGGGGGGTTTACGAGCAGTACTTC. The gene calls are TRBV28 and TRBJ2-7; perhaps TRBD1 as D (7 bases). CDR1 is MDHEN and CDR2 is SYDVKM in the germline V gene. V lost 10 bases to trimming and J lost 4 bases, with 11 bases between them. This CDR3 region has 11 residues. Together with reference TRBV28 and TRBJ2-7, the CDR3 gives the full variable domain: DVKVTQSSRYLVKRTGEKVFLECVQDMDHENMFWYRQDPGLGLRLIYFSYDVKMKEKGDIPEGYSVSREKKERFSLILESASTNQTSMYLCATRGVYEQYFGPGTRLTVT.

This clone was counted a single time. The chain couples TRBV5-1 to TRBJ1-2; 7 bases line up with TRBD1. Germline CDR1 SGHRS, CDR2 YFSETQ. With V trimmed by 2 bases and J by 2 bases, 0 bases remained unmatched. This CDR3 has 13 residues. In DNA, the CDR3 is TGCGCCAGCAGCTTACAGGGGAACTATGGCTACACCTTC. The encoded protein is CASSLQGNYGYTF.

This chain links TRBV11-2 with TRBJ2-3; D uncertain. Germline V gene data show CDR1 as SGHAT and CDR2 as FQNNGV. This CDR3 spans 14 amino acids. V gave up 4 bases and J gave up 0 bases, with 8 bases separating them. As DNA, the CDR3 is TGTGCCAGCAGCTGGACGGAAAGCACAGATACGCAGTATTTT. This codes for CASSWTESTDTQYF. The variable domain in full, completed from reference TRBV11-2 and TRBJ2-3, reads EAGVAQSPRYKIIEKRQSVAFWCNPISGHATLYWYQQILGQGPKLLIQFQNNGVVDDSQLPKDRFSAERLKGVDSTLKIQPAKLEDSAVYLCASSWTESTDTQYFGPGTRLTVL.

This chain links TRBV7-9 with TRBJ1-1, with D possibly being TRBD1 (5 bases). Trimming pared 4 bases from V and 7 bases from J, leaving 19 bases between. The germline gives CDR1 SEHNR, CDR2 FQNEAQ (reference sequence). This CDR3 region has 15 residues. The CDR3 DNA follows: TGTGCCAGCAGCTCCTACGAAAGACAGCAGCTTGAAGCTTTCTTT. Translated, it gives CASSSYERQQLEAFF.

This clone has a single count. The chain joins TRBV11-1 to TRBJ2-7, with D unresolved. V shed 8 bases and J shed 0 bases, with 5 bases lying between them. The CDR3 extends over 11 amino acids. Per germline, CDR1 SGHAT and CDR2 FQDESV (reference sequence). The CDR3 is CASSSSYEQYF. DNA for the CDR3: TGTGCCAGCTCTAGCTCCTACGAGCAGTACTTC. Full variable domain (remainder filled in from reference TRBV11-1 and TRBJ2-7): EAEVAQSPRYKITEKSQAVAFWCDPISGHATLYWYRQILGQGPELLVQFQDESVVDDSQLPKDRFSAERLKGVDSTLKIQPAELGDSAMYLCASSSSYEQYFGPGTRLTVT.